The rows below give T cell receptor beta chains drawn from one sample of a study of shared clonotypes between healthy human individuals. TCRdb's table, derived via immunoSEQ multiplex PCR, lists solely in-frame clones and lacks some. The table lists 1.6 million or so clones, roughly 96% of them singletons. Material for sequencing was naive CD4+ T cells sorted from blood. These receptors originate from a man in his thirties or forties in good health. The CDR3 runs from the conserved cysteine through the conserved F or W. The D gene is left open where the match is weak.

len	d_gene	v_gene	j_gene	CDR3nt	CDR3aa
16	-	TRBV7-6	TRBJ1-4	TGTGCCAGCAGCTTAGGGCCCCTACTTTTTAATGAAAAACTGTTTTTT	CASSLGPLLFNEKLFF
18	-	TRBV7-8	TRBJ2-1	TGTGCCAGCAGCTTATTCGGCGCTCGACTAAGCTCCTACAATGAGCAGTTCTTC	CASSLFGARLSSYNEQFF
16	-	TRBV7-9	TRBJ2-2	TGTGCCAGCAGCCCAAGATCCCGGGAGAACACCGGGGAGCTGTTTTTT	CASSPRSRENTGELFF
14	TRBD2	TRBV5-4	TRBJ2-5	TGTGCCAGCAGACGGGAGGCCTCCTCGGAGACCCAGTACTTC	CASRREASSETQYF
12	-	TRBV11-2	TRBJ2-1	TGTGCCAGCAGCTTGCGAAGGAATGAGCAGTTCTTC	CASSLRRNEQFF
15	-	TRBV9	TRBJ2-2	TGTGCCAGCAGCTCGGACGGAATTAACACCGGGGAGCTGTTTTTT	CASSSDGINTGELFF
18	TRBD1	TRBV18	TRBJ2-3	TGTGCCAGCTCACCCGCTCCTTCAGGGGGTTATAGCACAGATACGCAGTATTTT	CASSPAPSGGYSTDTQYF
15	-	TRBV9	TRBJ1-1	TGTGCCAGCAGCGTAGACCCAGTCCGGAACACTGAAGCTTTCTTT	CASSVDPVRNTEAFF
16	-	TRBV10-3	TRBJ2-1	TGTGCCATCAGTGAGTCAGGGTTGGGGGGCTACAATGAGCAGTTCTTC	CAISESGLGGYNEQFF
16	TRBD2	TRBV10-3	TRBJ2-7	TGTGCCATCAGTGATGAAGGGCTAGCGGATCACTACGAGCAGTACTTC	CAISDEGLADHYEQYF
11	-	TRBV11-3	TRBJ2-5	TGTGCCAGCGGAAATCAAGAGACCCAGTACTTC	CASGNQETQYF
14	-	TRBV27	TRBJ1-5	TGTGCCAGCACCCCTCTGCAGGGCGATCAGCCCCAGCATTTT	CASTPLQGDQPQHF
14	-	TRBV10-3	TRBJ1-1	TGTGCCATCAGCGGGAGGGGGGAGAGCACTGAAGCTTTCTTT	CAISGRGESTEAFF